Below, 13 T cell receptor beta chains from the same sample are listed, as sequenced in a study of blood T cell repertoires in COVID-19. Libraries were prepared by immunoSEQ multiplex PCR; TCRdb keeps only in-frame clonotypes and omits some of them. Among about 270,000 clones listed, about nine tenths were seen once. What was sequenced was PBMCs or T cells enriched from blood (not recorded which). The receptors stem from a young woman with acute COVID-19.

The V call is TRBV27, the J call TRBJ2-3; perhaps TRBD2 as D (7 bases). V lost 8 bases and J 6 bases, leaving 18 bases between the germline ends. The CDR3 is 14 residues long. CDR1 and CDR2 from the germline V gene are MNHEY and SMNVEV (reference sequence). The CDR3 DNA is TGTGCCAGCCAAGGAGGGGGGGGCCGGGATACGCAGTATTTT. Protein: CASQGGGGRDTQYF.

The table lists this clone with a few counts. The chain recombines TRBV10-3 with TRBJ2-2; 13 positions match TRBD2. Germline values: CDR1 ENHRY, CDR2 SYGVKD. The CDR3 sequence is 18 residues long. Trimming at V came to 2 bases and at J to 4 bases, leaving 7 bases not matched to a gene. CDR3 sequence (DNA): TGTGCCATCAGTGAGGGACTAGCGGGAGTAGTTAGCACCGGGGAGCTGTTTTTT. It encodes CAISEGLAGVVSTGELFF.

This chain's CDR3 is CASSLKGLESYNEQFF. The CDR3 bases are TGTGCCAGCAGCTTAAAGGGACTAGAGAGCTACAATGAGCAGTTCTTC. V usage is TRBV11-1 and J usage is TRBJ2-1; 8 bases line up with TRBD2. V lost 2 bases, J lost 3 bases, and 6 bases stayed unmatched. Germline CDR1 and CDR2: SGHAT and FQDESV (reference sequence). The CDR3 is made up of 16 amino acids.

The chain joins TRBV5-1 to TRBJ2-7, with 11 bases matching TRBD1. CDR1 is SGHRS, CDR2 YFSETQ, per germline. The V gene end was trimmed by 4 bases and the J gene end by 3 bases; junction bases not matched to a gene: 3. CDR3 length: 14 residues. CDR3 in DNA: TGCGCCAGCAGCCCGGGACAGGGGGGCTACGAGCAGTACTTC. Translation: CASSPGQGGYEQYF.

This sequence joins TRBV28 and TRBJ2-3; D may be TRBD1 (6 bases). Trimming took 6 bases from V and 1 from J, leaving 11 bases between them. The CDR3 covers 14 residues. Germline values: CDR1 MDHEN, CDR2 SYDVKM. The CDR3 sequence: CASSPNRGTDTQYF. The CDR3 DNA reads TGTGCCAGCAGCCCGAACAGGGGCACAGATACGCAGTATTTT.

The chain recombines TRBV19 with TRBJ2-1, with 12 nucleotides matching TRBD2. V lost 7 bases and J lost 2; bases outside the gene matches: 9. The CDR3 covers 17 residues. CDR1 is LNHDA, CDR2 SQIVND, per germline (reference sequence). The CDR3 sequence is CASNPGLAGLPYNEQFF. In nucleotides, the CDR3 is TGTGCCAGTAATCCCGGACTAGCGGGACTTCCCTACAATGAGCAGTTCTTC.

The rearrangement links TRBV10-3 to TRBJ2-7; perhaps TRBD2 as D (6 bases). The CDR3 covers 13 residues. Germline V gives CDR1 ENHRY, CDR2 SYGVKD. Trimming cost V 7 bases and J 2 bases, with 12 bases left between them. This chain's CDR3 is CAINGGKTYEQYF. CDR3 nucleotide sequence: TGTGCCATCAATGGCGGGAAAACCTACGAGCAGTACTTC.

The chain couples TRBV5-1 to TRBJ2-2; D not resolved. There are 15 residues in the CDR3. Germline V lookup: CDR1 SGHRS, CDR2 YFSETQ. The V and J ends lost 0 bases and 5 bases respectively, with 11 bases between them. This CDR3 is CASSLDPVGTGELFF. The CDR3 region has the DNA TGCGCCAGCAGCTTGGACCCCGTCGGGACCGGGGAGCTGTTTTTT.

The chain carries TRBV28 and TRBJ2-1, with D unresolved. The CDR3 has 12 residues. Trimming took off 1 base at V and 5 bases at J, with 3 bases between the two ends. Germline CDR1 and CDR2: MDHEN and SYDVKM. The CDR3, as DNA: TGTGCCAGCAGTTTATTAGACAATGAGCAGTTCTTC. It yields the protein CASSLLDNEQFF. The full variable domain, in which reference TRBV28 and TRBJ2-1 provide the parts outside the CDR3, is DVKVTQSSRYLVKRTGEKVFLECVQDMDHENMFWYRQDPGLGLRLIYFSYDVKMKEKGDIPEGYSVSREKKERFSLILESASTNQTSMYLCASSLLDNEQFFGPGTRLTVL.

The rearrangement uses TRBV3-1 (or the pseudogene TRBV3-2) and TRBJ1-2; 7 bases agree with TRBD1. With 1 base clipped from V and 6 bases from J, the junction kept 2 bases outside the gene matches. This CDR3 spans 13 amino acids. Germline loops: CDR1 LGHDT, CDR2 YNNKEL (reference sequence). CDR3 in amino acids: CASSQAQGDGYTF. The CDR3 nucleotides read TGTGCCAGCAGCCAAGCTCAGGGGGATGGCTACACCTTC.

The genes are TRBV27 and TRBJ2-7; 7 positions match TRBD2. CDR3 length: 17 amino acids. V was clipped by 3 bases and J by 0 bases; unmatched bases: 11. CDR1 and CDR2 (germline): MNHEY, SMNVEV (reference sequence). The DNA for the CDR3 is TGTGCCAGCAGTTTCCGAACGGGGACTACCATCTCCTACGAGCAGTACTTC. Protein: CASSFRTGTTISYEQYF.

The chain recombines TRBV4-2 with TRBJ2-7; TRBD2 matches 12 bases. Per germline, CDR1 LGHNA and CDR2 YNFKEQ. V was pared by 3 bases and J by 4 bases, with 7 bases of the junction left unmatched. The CDR3 has 16 residues. CDR3 nucleotides: TGTGCCAGCAGCCAGAGGACTAGCGGGATTGCGTACGAGCAGTACTTC. Protein product: CASSQRTSGIAYEQYF.

This clone has only one observation. The V call is TRBV5-1, the J call TRBJ2-7; D ambiguous. The length of the CDR3 is 14 residues. In germline, CDR1 is SGHRS, CDR2 YFSETQ. V was cut by 2 bases and J by 5 bases, with 14 bases left in between. The CDR3 loop reads CASSFGRSLDEQYF. In DNA, the CDR3 is TGCGCCAGCAGCTTCGGCAGGTCCCTGGACGAGCAGTACTTC. The whole variable domain, remainder taken from reference TRBV5-1 and TRBJ2-7, is KAGVTQTPRYLIKTRGQQVTLSCSPISGHRSVSWYQQTPGQGLQFLFEYFSETQRNKGNFPGRFSGRQFSNSRSEMNVSTLELGDSALYLCASSFGRSLDEQYFGPGTRLTVT.